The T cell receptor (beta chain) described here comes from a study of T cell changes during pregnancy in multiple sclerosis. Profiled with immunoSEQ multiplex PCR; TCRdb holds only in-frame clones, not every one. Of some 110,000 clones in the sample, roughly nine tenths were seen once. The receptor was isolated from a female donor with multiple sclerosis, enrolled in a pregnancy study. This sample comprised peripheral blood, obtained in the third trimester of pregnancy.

The CDR3 protein is CASSPRTVSNTEAFF. CDR3 bases: TGTGCCAGCAGCCCCCGGACAGTATCCAACACTGAAGCTTTCTTT. The chain carries TRBV9 and TRBJ1-1, with a possible D match to TRBD1 (6 bases). Germline V CDR1 and CDR2: SGDLS, YYNGEE. CDR3 length equals 15 residues. V gave up 4 bases and J gave up 2 bases, with 15 bases separating them.